The clone carrying this T cell receptor (beta chain) was recorded at least ten times. Its specificity is unknown. This sample is drawn from a study of regulatory T cells in long-lasting Graves disease. The wider study: Graves' patients who were just diagnosed had used antithyroid drugs for under 3 months. Whole-study findings and limits: Persistent Graves' cases showed lower TCR diversity than newly diagnosed cases. Study was limited to peripheral blood, excluding thyroid tissue.

HTBI primers from iRepertoire and Arm-PCR of CDR3 regions yielded the TCR beta libraries. MiXCR, applied by TCRdb to the multiplex PCR reads, yields one record per CDR3 protein. Seen here are 500,000 or so distinct CDR3 sequences, about 14% observed once, and the top ten hold over 15%. Time point in this sample: newly diagnosed GD, antithyroid drugs for less than 3 months. Making the TCR library involved RNA that had been extracted from PBMCs. The germline V gene encodes CDR1 MDHEN and CDR2 SYDVKM. V lost 6 bases to trimming and J lost 5 bases; unmatched junction nucleotides: 11. CDR3 size: 16 residues. The same data also went into a second study, on T cells in Graves' hyperthyroidism and ophthalmopathy. From that second work: Ophthalmopathy was distinguished from stable hyperthyroidism by 13 V-J signatures.

V and J are TRBV28 and TRBJ2-7; 12 bases map to TRBD1. Source: peripheral blood mononuclear cells (PBMCs), taken at new diagnosis, from a patient treated with antithyroid drugs. The TCR was taken from a woman in her fifties or sixties with Graves disease. The CDR3 loop is CASSGSTGTGGNEQYF. DNA of the CDR3: TGTGCCAGCAGCGGAAGCACCGGGACAGGGGGCAACGAGCAGTACTTC.